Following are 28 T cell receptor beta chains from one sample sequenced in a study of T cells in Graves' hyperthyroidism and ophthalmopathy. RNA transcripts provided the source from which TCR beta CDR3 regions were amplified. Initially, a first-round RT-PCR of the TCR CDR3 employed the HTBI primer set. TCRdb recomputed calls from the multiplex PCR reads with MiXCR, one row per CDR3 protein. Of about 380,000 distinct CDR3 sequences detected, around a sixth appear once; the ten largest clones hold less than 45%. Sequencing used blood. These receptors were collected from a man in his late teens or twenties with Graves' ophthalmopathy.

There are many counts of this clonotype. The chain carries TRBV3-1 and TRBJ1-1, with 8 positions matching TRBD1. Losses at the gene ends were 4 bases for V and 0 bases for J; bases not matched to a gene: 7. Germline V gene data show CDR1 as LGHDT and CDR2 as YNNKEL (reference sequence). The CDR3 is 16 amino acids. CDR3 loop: CASSPDRGLMNTEAFF. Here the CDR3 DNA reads TGTGCCAGCAGCCCTGACAGGGGCCTAATGAACACTGAAGCTTTCTTT.

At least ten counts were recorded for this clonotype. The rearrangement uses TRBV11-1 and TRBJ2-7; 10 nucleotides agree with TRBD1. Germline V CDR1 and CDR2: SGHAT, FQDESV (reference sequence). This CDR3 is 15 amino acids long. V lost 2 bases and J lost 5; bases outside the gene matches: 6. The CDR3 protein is CASSLPGTGVHEQYF. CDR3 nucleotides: TGTGCCAGCAGCTTACCTGGGACAGGGGTCCACGAGCAGTACTTC.

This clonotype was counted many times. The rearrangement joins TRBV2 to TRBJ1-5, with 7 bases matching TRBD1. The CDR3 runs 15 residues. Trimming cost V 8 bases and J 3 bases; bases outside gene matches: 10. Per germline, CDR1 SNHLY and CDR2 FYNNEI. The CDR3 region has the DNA TGTGCCAGCCGATGGGACAGCAACCTCAATCAGCCCCAGCATTTT. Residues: CASRWDSNLNQPQHF.

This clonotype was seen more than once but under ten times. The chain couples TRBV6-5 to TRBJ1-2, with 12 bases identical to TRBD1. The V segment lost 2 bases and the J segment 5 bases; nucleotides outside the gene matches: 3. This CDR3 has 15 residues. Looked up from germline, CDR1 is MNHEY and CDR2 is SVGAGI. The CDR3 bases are TGTGCCAGCAGTTACGCGGGACAGGGGGCTTATGGCTACACCTTC. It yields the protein CASSYAGQGAYGYTF.

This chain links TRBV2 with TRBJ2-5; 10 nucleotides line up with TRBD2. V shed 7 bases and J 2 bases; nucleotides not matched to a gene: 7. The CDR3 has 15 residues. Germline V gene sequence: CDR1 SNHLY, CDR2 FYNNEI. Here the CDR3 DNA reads TGTGCCAGCAACATACTAGCGGGGAGTCAAGAGACCCAGTACTTC. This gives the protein CASNILAGSQETQYF.

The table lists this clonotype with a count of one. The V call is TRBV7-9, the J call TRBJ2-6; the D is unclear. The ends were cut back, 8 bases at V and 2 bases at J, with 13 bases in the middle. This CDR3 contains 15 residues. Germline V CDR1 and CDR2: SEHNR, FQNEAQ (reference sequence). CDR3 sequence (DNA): TGTGCCAGCGGAGCCCAAGGGACTGGGGCCAACGTCCTGACTTTC. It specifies CASGAQGTGANVLTF.

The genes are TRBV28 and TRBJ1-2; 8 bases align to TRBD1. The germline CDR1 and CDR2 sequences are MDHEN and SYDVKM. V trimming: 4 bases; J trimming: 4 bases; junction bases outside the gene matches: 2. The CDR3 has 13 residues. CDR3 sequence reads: CASSSGGSYGYTF. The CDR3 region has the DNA TGTGCCAGCAGTTCAGGGGGCAGCTATGGCTACACCTTC.

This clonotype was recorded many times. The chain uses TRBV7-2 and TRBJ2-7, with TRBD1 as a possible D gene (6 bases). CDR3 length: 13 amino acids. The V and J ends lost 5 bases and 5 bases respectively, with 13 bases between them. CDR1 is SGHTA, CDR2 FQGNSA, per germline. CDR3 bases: TGTGCCAGCAGCAAACAACAGGGAGACGAGCAGTACTTC. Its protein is CASSKQQGDEQYF.

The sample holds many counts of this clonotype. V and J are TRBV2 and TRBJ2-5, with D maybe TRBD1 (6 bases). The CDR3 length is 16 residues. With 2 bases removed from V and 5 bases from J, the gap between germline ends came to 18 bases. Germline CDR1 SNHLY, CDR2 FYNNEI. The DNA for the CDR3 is TGTGCCAGCAGTGAAAGGCGACAGGCCCGGCGGGAGACCCAGTACTTC. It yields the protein CASSERRQARRETQYF.

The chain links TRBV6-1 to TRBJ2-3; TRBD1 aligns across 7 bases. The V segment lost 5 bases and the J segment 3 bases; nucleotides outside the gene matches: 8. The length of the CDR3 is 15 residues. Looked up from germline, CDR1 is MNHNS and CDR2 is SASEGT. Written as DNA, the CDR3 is TGTGCCAGCAGTACCCGGGACAGTTTTACAGATACGCAGTATTTT. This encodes CASSTRDSFTDTQYF.

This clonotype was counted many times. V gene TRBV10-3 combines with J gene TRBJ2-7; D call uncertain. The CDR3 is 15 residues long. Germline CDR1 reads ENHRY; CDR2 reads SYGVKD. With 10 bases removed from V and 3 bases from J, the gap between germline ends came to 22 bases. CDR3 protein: CASRSSGETIYEQYF. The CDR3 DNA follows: TGTGCCAGCAGATCTTCAGGAGAAACAATCTACGAGCAGTACTTC.

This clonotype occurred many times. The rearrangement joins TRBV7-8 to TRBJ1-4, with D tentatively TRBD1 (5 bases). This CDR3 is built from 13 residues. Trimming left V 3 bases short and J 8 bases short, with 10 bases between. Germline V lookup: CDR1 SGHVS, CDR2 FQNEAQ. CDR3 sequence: CASSLIEGEKLFF. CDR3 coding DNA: TGTGCCAGCAGCTTGATTGAGGGGGAAAAACTGTTTTTT.

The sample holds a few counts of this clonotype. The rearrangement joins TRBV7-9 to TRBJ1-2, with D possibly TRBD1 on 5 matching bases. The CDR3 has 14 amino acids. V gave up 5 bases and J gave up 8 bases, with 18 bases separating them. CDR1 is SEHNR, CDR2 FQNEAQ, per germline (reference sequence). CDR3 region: CASSAGPPGLGYTF. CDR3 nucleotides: TGTGCCAGCAGCGCAGGGCCGCCAGGTCTCGGCTACACCTTC.

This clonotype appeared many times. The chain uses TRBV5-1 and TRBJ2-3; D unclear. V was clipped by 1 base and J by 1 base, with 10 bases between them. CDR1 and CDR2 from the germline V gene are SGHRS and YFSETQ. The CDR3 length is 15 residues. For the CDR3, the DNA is TGCGCCAGCAGCTTGCCCAGCGTCGGCACAGATACGCAGTATTTT. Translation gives CASSLPSVGTDTQYF.

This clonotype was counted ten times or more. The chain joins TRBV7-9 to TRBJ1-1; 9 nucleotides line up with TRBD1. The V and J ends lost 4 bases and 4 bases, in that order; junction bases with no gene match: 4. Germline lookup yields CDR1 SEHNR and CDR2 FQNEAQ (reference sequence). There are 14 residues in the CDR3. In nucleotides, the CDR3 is TGTGCCAGCAGCTCGAGGACAGGGGCCACTGAAGCTTTCTTT. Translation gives CASSSRTGATEAFF.

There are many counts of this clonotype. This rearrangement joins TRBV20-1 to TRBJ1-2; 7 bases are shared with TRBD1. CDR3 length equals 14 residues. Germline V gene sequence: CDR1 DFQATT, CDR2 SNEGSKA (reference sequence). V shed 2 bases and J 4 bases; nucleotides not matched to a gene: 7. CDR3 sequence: CSARTWDSLYGYTF. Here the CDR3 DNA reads TGCAGTGCTAGAACATGGGACAGCCTCTATGGCTACACCTTC.

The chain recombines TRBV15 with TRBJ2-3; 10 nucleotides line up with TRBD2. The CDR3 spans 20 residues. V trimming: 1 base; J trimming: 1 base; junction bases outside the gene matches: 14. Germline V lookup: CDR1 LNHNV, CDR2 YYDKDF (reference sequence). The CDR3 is CATSRGSLGAGGPGTDTQYF. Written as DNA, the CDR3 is TGTGCCACCAGCAGAGGAAGTTTGGGAGCGGGGGGGCCCGGCACAGATACGCAGTATTTT.

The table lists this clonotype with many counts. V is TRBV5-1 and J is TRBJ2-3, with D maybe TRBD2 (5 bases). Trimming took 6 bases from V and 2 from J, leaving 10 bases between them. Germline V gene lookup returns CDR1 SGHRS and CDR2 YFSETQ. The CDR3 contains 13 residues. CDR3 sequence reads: CASNGGNTDTQYF. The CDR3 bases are TGCGCCAGCAACGGAGGTAACACAGATACGCAGTATTTT.

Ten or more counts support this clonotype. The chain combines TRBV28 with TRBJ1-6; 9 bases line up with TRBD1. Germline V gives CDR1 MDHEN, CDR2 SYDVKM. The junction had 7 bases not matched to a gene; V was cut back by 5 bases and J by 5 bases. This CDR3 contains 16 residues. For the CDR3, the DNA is TGTGCCAGCAGTATACCCGACAGGGGGGATAATTCACCCCTCCACTTT. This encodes CASSIPDRGDNSPLHF. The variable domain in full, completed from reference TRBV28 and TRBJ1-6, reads DVKVTQSSRYLVKRTGEKVFLECVQDMDHENMFWYRQDPGLGLRLIYFSYDVKMKEKGDIPEGYSVSREKKERFSLILESASTNQTSMYLCASSIPDRGDNSPLHFGNGTRLTVT.

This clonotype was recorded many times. DNA for the CDR3: TGCGCCAGCAGCTTGGCCGTCGCTAGCGGGGGGCAAAACAATGAGCAGTTCTTC. Its translation is CASSLAVASGGQNNEQFF. The V and J genes are TRBV5-1 and TRBJ2-1; 11 bases match TRBD2. With V trimmed by 0 bases and J by 5 bases, 10 bases remained unmatched. Germline lookup yields CDR1 SGHRS and CDR2 YFSETQ. The length of the CDR3 is 18 residues.

CDR3 sequence: CASSPQGERSYNSPLHF. The CDR3 nucleotides read TGTGCCAGCTCACCACAAGGCGAAAGGTCCTATAATTCACCCCTCCACTTT. The genes are TRBV18 and TRBJ1-6, with unresolved D. The germline V gene encodes CDR1 KGHSH and CDR2 LQKENI. This CDR3 contains 17 residues. V was cut by 1 base and J by 1 base, with 11 bases left in between.

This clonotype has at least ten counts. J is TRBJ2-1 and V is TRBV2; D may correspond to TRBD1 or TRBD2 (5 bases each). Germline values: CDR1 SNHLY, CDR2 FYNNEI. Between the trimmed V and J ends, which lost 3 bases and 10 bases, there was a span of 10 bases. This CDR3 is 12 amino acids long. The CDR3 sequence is CASSDLGDEQFF. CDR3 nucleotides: TGTGCCAGCAGTGATCTAGGGGACGAGCAGTTCTTC.

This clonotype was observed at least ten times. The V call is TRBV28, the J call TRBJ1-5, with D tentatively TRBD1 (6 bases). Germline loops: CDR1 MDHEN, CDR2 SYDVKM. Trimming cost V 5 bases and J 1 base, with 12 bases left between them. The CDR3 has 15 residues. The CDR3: CASSVTGLSNQPQHF. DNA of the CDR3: TGTGCCAGCAGTGTGACAGGTTTGAGCAATCAGCCCCAGCATTTT. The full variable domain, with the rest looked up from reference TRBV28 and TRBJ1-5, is DVKVTQSSRYLVKRTGEKVFLECVQDMDHENMFWYRQDPGLGLRLIYFSYDVKMKEKGDIPEGYSVSREKKERFSLILESASTNQTSMYLCASSVTGLSNQPQHFGDGTRLSIL.

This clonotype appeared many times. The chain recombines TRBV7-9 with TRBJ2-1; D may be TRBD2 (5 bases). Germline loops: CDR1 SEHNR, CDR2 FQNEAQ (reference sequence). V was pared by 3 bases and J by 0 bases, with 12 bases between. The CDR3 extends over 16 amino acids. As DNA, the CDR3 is TGTGCCAGCAGCTTCTCGGGGTCCAGCTCCTACAATGAGCAGTTCTTC. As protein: CASSFSGSSSYNEQFF.

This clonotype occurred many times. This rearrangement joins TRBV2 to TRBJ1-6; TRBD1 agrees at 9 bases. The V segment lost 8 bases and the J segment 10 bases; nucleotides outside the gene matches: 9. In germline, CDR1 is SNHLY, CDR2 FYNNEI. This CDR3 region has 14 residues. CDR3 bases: TGTGCCAGCTCGGTGGGACAGGGTTTATCACCCCTCCACTTT. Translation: CASSVGQGLSPLHF.

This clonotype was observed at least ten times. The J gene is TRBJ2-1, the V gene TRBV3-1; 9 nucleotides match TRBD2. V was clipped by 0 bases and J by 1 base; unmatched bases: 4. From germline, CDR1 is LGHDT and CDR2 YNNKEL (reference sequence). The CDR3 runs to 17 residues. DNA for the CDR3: TGTGCCAGCAGCCAAGATCCTAGCGGGGTATCCTACAATGAGCAGTTCTTC. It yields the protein CASSQDPSGVSYNEQFF.

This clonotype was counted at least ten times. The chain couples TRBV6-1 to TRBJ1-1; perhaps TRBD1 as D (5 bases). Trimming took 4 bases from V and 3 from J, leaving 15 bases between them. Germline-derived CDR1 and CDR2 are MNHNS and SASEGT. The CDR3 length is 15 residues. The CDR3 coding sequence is TGTGCCAGCAGTGCTGTTCCGGGGCAGGACACTGAAGCTTTCTTT. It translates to CASSAVPGQDTEAFF.

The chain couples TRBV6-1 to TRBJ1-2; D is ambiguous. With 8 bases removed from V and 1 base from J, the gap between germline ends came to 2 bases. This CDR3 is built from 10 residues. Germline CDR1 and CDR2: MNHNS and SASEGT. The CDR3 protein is CASHNYGYTF. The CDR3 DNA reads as TGTGCCAGCCATAACTATGGCTACACCTTC.